Listed below are T cell receptor beta chains from one sample, sequenced in a study of blood T cell repertoires in COVID-19. This table comes from immunoSEQ multiplex PCR, and its TCRdb copy is limited to in-frame clones, with some not included. The sample lists some 220,000 clones, roughly nine tenths occurring once. The sequenced material came from peripheral blood. These receptors all stem from a woman between 18 and 29 years old who had recovered from COVID-19. CDR3s include the opening cysteine and the closing phenylalanine or tryptophan. D genes are given only for firm matches. Expanded clones are given a class, and other clones once, few, many or no size at all.

- | TRBJ2-2 | TRBV4-3 | TRBD2 | CASSQALAGANTGELFF | TGCGCCAGCAGCCAGGCGTTAGCGGGAGCGAACACCGGGGAGCTGTTTTTT
- | TRBJ1-4 | TRBV30 | - | CAWSLPPGQFNEKLFF | TGTGCCTGGAGTCTCCCTCCTGGACAGTTTAATGAAAAACTGTTTTTT
- | TRBJ2-1 | TRBV27 | - | CASSLLGANEQFF | TGTGCCAGCAGTTTATTGGGGGCGAATGAGCAGTTCTTC
- | TRBJ2-2 | TRBV11-3 | - | CASSLDTWTEDNTGELFF | TGTGCCAGCAGCTTAGATACGTGGACGGAGGATAACACCGGGGAGCTGTTTTTT
- | TRBJ2-5 | TRBV27 | - | CASSLCINPPRETQYF | TGTGCCAGCAGTTTATGTATCAACCCTCCTCGGGAGACCCAGTACTTC
few | TRBJ2-7 | TRBV7-3 | TRBD2 | CASSLGLAGGNEQYF | TGTGCCAGCAGCTTGGGACTAGCGGGAGGTAACGAGCAGTACTTC
- | TRBJ2-7 | TRBV7-6 | - | CASSLEAGQEIPYEQYF | TGTGCCAGCAGCTTAGAAGCGGGACAGGAGATTCCCTACGAGCAGTACTTC
- | TRBJ1-2 | TRBV20-1 | TRBD1 | CSASLDRDRGGGYYGYTF | TGCAGTGCTAGTTTGGACCGGGACAGGGGAGGAGGATATTATGGCTACACCTTC
few | TRBJ2-1 | TRBV7-2 | - | CASSLGLRGNEQFF | TGTGCCAGCAGCCTGGGACTCAGGGGGAATGAGCAGTTCTTC
- | TRBJ2-7 | TRBV6-2/TRBV6-3 | - | CASSYKESSYEQYF | TGTGCCAGCAGTTACAAGGAGAGCTCCTACGAGCAGTACTTC
- | TRBJ2-3 | TRBV6-2/TRBV6-3 | - | CASSSGNTDTQYF | TGTGCCAGCAGCTCCGGGAATACAGATACGCAGTATTTT
once | TRBJ1-3 | TRBV3-1/TRBV3-2 | - | CASSSLQGYPGNTIYF | TGTGCCAGCAGCTCGTTACAGGGTTATCCTGGAAACACCATATATTTT
- | TRBJ2-1 | TRBV9 | - | CASSESGSSYNEQFF | TGTGCCAGCAGCGAGTCGGGAAGCTCCTACAATGAGCAGTTCTTC
- | TRBJ2-1 | TRBV19 | - | CASTPTQGYSYNEQFF | TGTGCCAGTACCCCGACACAGGGTTACTCCTACAATGAGCAGTTCTTC
- | TRBJ2-7 | TRBV9 | TRBD2 | CASSDRRLASPYEQYF | TGTGCCAGCAGCGACAGGCGACTAGCATCCCCCTACGAGCAGTACTTC
- | TRBJ1-1 | TRBV21-1 | - | CASSKRAEAFF | TGTGCCAGCAGCAAACGGGCTGAAGCTTTCTTT
- | TRBJ1-2 | TRBV5-1 | TRBD1 | CASSAVDRGAHYGYTF | TGCGCCAGCAGCGCAGTGGACAGGGGCGCGCACTATGGCTACACCTTC
- | TRBJ2-3 | TRBV6-5 | - | CASSDSGRATDTQYF | TGTGCCAGCAGTGACTCTGGGCGGGCCACAGATACGCAGTATTTT
- | TRBJ2-7 | TRBV18 | - | CASSPFVGEVEQYF | TGTGCCAGCTCACCATTCGTAGGGGAAGTCGAGCAGTACTTC
- | TRBJ2-7 | TRBV4-1 | TRBD2 | CASSPSRALAAYEQYF | TGCGCCAGCAGCCCTTCCCGCGCACTAGCGGCCTACGAGCAGTACTTC
- | TRBJ2-3 | TRBV4-1 | - | CASSLVTDTQYF | TGCGCCAGCAGTCTAGTTACAGATACGCAGTATTTT
- | TRBJ1-4 | TRBV6-5 | - | CASSAQLNEKLFF | TGTGCCAGCTCAGCACAGCTTAATGAAAAACTGTTTTTT